This T cell receptor (beta chain) is from a study of blood T cell repertoires in COVID-19. Study overall: Samples representing acute and convalescent COVID-19 were sourced from the United States, Italy and Spain. PBMCs, B-cell-depleted T cells, or T cells were the source of the cDNA or gDNA that made up the material.

This CDR3 has 15 amino acids. Study processing details: Reference gene primer amplification gave estimated nucleated cell counts. Assay used: immunoSEQ multiplex PCR; TCRdb lists only in-frame clones, some missing. V, J and clone size reflect that table, while D and trimming were determined from the DNA. This sample yields about 110,000 clones, of which approximately 90% are seen a single time; around 1.1% belongs to the top ten. Material for sequencing was peripheral blood. The chain links TRBV21-1 to TRBJ2-7; the table's D call of TRBD1 was not tested on the DNA. TRBV21-1 is tagged as a pseudogene. The receptor was derived from a human donor in a cohort sampled during active COVID-19. The DNA for the CDR3 is TGTGCCAGCAGTTCCCCGGGACAGGGGGCAGGCGAGCAGTACTTC. Translating it yields CASSSPGQGAGEQYF.